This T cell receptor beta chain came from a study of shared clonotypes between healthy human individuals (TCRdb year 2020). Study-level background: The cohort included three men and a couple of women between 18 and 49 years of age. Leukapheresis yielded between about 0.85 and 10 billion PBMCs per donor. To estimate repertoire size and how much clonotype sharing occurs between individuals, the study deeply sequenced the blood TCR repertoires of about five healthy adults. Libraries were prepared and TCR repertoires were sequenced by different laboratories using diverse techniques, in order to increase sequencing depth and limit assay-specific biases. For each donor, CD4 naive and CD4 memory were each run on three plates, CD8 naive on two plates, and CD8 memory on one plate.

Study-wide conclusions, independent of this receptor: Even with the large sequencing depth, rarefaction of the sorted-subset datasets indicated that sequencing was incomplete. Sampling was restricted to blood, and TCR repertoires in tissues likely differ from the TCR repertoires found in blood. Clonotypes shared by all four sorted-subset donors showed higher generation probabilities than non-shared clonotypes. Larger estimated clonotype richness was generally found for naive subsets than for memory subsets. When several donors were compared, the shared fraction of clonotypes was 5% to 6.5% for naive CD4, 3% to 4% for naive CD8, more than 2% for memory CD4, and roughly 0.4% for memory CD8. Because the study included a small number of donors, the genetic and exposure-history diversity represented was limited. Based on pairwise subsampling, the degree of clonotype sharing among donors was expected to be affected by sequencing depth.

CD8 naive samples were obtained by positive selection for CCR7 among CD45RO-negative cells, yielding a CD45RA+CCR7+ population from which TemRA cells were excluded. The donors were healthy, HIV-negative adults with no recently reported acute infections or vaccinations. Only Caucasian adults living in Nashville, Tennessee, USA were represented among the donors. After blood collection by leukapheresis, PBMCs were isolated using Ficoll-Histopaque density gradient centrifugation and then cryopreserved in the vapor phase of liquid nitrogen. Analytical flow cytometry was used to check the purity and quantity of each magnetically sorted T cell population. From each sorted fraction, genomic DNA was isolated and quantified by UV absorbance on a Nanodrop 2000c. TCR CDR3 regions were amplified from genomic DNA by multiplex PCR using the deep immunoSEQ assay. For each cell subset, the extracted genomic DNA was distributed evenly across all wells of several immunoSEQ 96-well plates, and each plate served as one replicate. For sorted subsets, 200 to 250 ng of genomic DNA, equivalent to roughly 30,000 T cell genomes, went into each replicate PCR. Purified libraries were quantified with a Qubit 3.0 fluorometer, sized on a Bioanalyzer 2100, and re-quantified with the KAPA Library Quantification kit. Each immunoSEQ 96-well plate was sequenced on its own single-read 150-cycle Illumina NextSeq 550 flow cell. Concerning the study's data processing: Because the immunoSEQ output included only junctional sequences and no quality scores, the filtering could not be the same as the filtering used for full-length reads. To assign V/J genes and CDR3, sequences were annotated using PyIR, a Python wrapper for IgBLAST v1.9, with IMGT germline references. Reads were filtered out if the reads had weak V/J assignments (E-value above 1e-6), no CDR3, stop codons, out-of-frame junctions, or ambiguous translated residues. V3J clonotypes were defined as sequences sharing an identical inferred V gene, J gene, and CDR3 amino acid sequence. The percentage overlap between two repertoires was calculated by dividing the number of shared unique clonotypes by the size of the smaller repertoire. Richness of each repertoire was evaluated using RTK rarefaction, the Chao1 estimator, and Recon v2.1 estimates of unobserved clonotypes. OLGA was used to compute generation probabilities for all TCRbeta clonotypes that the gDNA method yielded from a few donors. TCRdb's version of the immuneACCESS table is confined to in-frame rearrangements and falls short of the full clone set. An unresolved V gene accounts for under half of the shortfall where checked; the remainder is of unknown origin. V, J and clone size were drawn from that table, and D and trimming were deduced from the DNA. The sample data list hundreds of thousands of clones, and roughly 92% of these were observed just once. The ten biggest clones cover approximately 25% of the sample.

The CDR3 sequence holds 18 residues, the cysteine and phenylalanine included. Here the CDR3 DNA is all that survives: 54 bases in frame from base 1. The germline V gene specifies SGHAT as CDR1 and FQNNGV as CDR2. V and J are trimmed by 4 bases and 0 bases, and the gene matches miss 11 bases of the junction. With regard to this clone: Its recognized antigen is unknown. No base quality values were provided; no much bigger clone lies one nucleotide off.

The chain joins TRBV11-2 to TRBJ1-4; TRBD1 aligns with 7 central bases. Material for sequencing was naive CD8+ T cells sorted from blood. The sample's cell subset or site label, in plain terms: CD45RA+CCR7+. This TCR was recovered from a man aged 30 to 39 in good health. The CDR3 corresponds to CASSSQGGIIATNEKLFF. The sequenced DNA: TGTGCCAGCAGCTCCCAGGGGGGGATAATAGCAACTAATGAAAAACTGTTTTTT.